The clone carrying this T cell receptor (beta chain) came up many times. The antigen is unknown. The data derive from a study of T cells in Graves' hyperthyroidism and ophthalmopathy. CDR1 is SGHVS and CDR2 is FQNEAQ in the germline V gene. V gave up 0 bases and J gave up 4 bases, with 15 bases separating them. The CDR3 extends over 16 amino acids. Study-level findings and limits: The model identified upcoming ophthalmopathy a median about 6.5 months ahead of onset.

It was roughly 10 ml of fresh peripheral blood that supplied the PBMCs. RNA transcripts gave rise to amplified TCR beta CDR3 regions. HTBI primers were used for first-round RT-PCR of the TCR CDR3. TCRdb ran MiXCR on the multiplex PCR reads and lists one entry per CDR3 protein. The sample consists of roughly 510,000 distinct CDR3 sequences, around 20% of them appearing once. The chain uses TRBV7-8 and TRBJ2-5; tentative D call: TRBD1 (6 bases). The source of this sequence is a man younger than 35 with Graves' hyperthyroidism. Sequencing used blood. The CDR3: CASSLAPQGRVETQYF. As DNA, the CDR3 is TGTGCCAGCAGCTTAGCCCCACAGGGACGGGTAGAGACCCAGTACTTC.